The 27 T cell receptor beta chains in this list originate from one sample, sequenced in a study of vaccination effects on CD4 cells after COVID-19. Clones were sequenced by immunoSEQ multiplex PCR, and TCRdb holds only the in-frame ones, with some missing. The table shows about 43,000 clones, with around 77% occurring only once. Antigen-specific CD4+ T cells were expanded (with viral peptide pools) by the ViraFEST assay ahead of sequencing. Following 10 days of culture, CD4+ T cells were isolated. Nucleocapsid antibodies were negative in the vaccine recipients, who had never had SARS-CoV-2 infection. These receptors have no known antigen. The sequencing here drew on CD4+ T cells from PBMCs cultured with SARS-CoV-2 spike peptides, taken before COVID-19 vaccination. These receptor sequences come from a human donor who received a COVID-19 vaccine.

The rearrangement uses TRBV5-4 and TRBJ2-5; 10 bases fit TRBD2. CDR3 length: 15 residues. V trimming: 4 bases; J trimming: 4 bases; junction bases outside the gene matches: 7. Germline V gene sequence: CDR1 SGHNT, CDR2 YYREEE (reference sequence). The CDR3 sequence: CASSTTSGARETQYF. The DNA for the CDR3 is TGTGCCAGCAGCACTACTAGCGGGGCGCGAGAGACCCAGTACTTC.

CDR3 in amino acids: CASSLVGGTEAFF. CDR3 coding DNA: TGTGCCAGCAGTTTAGTGGGGGGCACTGAAGCTTTCTTT. The chain links TRBV28 to TRBJ1-1; a weak D match, TRBD1 (5 bases). Per germline, CDR1 MDHEN and CDR2 SYDVKM. The CDR3 length is 13 residues. V was cut by 2 bases and J by 4 bases, with 8 bases left in between. The whole variable domain, remainder taken from reference TRBV28 and TRBJ1-1, is DVKVTQSSRYLVKRTGEKVFLECVQDMDHENMFWYRQDPGLGLRLIYFSYDVKMKEKGDIPEGYSVSREKKERFSLILESASTNQTSMYLCASSLVGGTEAFFGQGTRLTVV.

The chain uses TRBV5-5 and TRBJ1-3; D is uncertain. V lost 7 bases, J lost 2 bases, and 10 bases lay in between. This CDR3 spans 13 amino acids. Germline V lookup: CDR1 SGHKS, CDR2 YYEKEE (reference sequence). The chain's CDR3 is CASAKVTGNTIYF. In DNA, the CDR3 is TGTGCCAGCGCTAAAGTTACTGGAAACACCATATATTTT.

CDR3 bases: TGCGCCAGCAGGGCGCCTTTAACAGATACGCAGTATTTT. It encodes CASRAPLTDTQYF. The V call is TRBV10-2, the J call TRBJ2-3; D gene unclear. The germline V gene encodes CDR1 WSHSY and CDR2 SAAADI. There are 13 residues in the CDR3. Trimming cost V 6 bases and J 3 bases, with 10 bases left between them.

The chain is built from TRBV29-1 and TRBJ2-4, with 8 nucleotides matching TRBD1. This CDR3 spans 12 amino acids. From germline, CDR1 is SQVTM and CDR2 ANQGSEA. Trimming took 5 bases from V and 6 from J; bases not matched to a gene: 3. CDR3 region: CSVQGAANIQYF. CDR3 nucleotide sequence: TGCAGCGTTCAGGGGGCAGCAAACATTCAGTACTTC.

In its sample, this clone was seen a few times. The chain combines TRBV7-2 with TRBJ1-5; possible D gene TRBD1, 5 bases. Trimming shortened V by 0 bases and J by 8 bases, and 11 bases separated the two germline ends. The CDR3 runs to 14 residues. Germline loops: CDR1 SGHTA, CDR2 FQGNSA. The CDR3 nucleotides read TGTGCCAGCAGCTTAGCGAGCAGGGAGGAGCCCCAGCATTTT. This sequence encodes CASSLASREEPQHF.

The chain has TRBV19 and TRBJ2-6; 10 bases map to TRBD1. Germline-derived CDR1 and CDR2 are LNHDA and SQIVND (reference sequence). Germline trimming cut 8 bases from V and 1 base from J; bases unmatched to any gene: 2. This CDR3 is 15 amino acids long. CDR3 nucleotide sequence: TGTGCCAGTTGGGACAGGGGATCTGGGGCCAACGTCCTGACTTTC. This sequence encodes CASWDRGSGANVLTF.

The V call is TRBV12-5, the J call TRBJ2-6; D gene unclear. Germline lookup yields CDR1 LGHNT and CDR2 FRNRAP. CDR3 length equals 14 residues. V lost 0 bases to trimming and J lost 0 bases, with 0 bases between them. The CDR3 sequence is CASGLVSGANVLTF. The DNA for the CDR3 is TGTGCTAGTGGTTTGGTCTCTGGGGCCAACGTCCTGACTTTC.

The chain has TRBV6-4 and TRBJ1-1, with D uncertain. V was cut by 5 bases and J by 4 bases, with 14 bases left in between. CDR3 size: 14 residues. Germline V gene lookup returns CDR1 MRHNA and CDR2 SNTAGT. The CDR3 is CASSLSQGSTEAFF. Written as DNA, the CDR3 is TGTGCCAGCAGTTTGAGTCAAGGGTCCACTGAAGCTTTCTTT.

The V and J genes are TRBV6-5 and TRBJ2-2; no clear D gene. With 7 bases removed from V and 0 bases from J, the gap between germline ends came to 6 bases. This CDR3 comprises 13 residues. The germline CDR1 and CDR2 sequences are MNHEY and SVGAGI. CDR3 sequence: CASTGANTGELFF. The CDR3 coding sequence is TGTGCCAGCACCGGAGCGAACACCGGGGAGCTGTTTTTT.

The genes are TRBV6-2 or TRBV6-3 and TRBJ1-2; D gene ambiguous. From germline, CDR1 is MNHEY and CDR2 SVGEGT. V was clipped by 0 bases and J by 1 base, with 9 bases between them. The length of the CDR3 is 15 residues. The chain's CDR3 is CASSYSGGINYGYTF. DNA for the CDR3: TGTGCCAGCAGTTACTCAGGAGGGATTAACTATGGCTACACCTTC.

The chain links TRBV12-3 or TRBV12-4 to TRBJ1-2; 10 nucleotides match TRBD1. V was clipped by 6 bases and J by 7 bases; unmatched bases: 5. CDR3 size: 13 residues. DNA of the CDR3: TGTGCCAGCAGGCCGACAGGGGGCAGTGGCTACACCTTC. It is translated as CASRPTGGSGYTF.

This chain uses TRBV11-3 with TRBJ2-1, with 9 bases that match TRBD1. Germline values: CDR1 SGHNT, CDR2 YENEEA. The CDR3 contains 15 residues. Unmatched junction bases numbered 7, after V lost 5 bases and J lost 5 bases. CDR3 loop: CASSQGQGTNNEQFF. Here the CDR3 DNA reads TGTGCCAGCAGCCAGGGACAGGGAACCAACAATGAGCAGTTCTTC.

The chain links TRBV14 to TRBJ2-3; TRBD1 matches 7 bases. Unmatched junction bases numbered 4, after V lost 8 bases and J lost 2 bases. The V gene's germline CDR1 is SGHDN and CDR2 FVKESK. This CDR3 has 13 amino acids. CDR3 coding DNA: TGTGCCAGCGGGACAGACTTCACAGATACGCAGTATTTT. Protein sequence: CASGTDFTDTQYF.

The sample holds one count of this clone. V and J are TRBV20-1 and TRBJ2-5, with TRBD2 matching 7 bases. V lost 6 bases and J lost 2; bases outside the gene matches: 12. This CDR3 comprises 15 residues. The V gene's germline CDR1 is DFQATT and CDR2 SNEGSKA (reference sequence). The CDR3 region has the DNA TGCAGTGCGAGTGAAGCGGGGCGAACACAAGAGACCCAGTACTTC. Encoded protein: CSASEAGRTQETQYF.

The CDR3 sequence: CASSQSGVTEAFF. The DNA for the CDR3 is TGTGCCAGCAGTCAGAGTGGGGTAACTGAAGCTTTCTTT. The V gene is TRBV3-1 (or the pseudogene TRBV3-2), the J gene TRBJ1-1; no clear D. The germline V gene has CDR1 LGHDT and CDR2 YNNKEL (reference sequence). This CDR3 spans 13 amino acids. V lost 6 bases, J lost 5 bases, and 13 bases lay in between.

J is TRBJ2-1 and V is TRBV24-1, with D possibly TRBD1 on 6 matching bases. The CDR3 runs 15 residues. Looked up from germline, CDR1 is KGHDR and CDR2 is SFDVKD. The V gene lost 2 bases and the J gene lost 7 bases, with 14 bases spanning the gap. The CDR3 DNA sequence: TGTGCCACCAGTGATTCCCGGACAGCCGCAAATGAGCAGTTCTTC. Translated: CATSDSRTAANEQFF.

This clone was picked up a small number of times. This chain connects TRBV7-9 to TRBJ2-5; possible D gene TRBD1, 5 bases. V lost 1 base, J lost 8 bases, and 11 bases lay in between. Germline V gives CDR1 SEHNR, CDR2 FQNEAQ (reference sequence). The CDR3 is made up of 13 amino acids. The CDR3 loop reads CASSLGTRNTQYF. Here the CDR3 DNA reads TGTGCCAGCAGCTTAGGGACACGAAACACCCAGTACTTC.

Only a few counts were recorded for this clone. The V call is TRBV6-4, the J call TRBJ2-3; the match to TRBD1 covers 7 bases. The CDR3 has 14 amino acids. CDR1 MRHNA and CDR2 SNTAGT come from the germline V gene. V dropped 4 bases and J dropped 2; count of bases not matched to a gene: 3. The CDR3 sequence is CASSATGDTDTQYF. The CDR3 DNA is TGTGCCAGCAGTGCCACAGGGGACACAGATACGCAGTATTTT.

CDR3 in DNA: TGTGCCAGCAGCAAAGTACCGACTAGCGGGCTATACAATGAGCAGTTCTTC. Encoded protein: CASSKVPTSGLYNEQFF. The chain is built from TRBV21-1 and TRBJ2-1; the table's D call, TRBD2, has no DNA check behind it. TRBV21-1 is shown as a pseudogene. CDR3 size: 17 residues.

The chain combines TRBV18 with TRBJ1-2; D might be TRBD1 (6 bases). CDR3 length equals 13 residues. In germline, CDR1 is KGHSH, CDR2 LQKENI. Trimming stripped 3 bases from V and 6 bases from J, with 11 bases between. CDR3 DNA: TGTGCCAGCTCACCCCGGGACACCGATGGCTACACCTTC. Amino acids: CASSPRDTDGYTF. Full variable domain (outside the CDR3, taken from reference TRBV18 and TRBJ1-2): NAGVMQNPRHLVRRRGQEARLRCSPMKGHSHVYWYRQLPEEGLKFMVYLQKENIIDESGMPKERFSAEFPKEGPSILRIQQVVRGDSAAYFCASSPRDTDGYTFGSGTRLTVV.

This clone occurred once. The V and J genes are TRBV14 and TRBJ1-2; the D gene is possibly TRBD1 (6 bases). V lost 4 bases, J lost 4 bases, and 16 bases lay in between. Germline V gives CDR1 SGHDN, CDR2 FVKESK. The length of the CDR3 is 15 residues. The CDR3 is CASSPRTATGYGYTF. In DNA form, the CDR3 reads TGTGCCAGCAGCCCTCGGACAGCCACTGGCTATGGCTACACCTTC.

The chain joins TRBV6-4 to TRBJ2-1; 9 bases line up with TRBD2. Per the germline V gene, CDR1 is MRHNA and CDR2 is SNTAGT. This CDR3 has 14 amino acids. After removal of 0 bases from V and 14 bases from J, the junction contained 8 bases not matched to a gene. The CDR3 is CASSDSMAGGRKFF. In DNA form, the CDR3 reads TGTGCCAGCAGTGACTCGATGGCGGGGGGGCGAAAGTTCTTC.

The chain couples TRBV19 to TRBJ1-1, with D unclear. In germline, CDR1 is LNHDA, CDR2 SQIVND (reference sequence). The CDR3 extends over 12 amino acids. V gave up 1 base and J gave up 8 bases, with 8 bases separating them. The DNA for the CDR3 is TGTGCCAGTAGTATAGGAGGGAAGGAAGCTTTCTTT. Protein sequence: CASSIGGKEAFF.

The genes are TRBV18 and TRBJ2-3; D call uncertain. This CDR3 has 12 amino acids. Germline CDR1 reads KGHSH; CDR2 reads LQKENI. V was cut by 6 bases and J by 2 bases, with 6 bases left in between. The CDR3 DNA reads TGTGCCAGCTCCCTCAACACAGATACGCAGTATTTT. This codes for CASSLNTDTQYF.

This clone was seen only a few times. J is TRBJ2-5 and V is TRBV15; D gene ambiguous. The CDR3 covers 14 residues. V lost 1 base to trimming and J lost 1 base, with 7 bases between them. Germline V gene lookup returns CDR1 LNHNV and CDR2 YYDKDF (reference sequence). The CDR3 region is CATSRGPGQETQYF. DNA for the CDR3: TGTGCCACCAGCAGAGGACCAGGCCAAGAGACCCAGTACTTC.

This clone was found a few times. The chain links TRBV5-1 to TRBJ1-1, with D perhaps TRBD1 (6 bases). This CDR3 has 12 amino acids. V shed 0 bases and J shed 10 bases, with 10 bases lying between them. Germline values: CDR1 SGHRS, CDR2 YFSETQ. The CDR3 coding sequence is TGCGCCAGCAGCTTGGAACAGGGTTCAGCTTTCTTT. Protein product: CASSLEQGSAFF.